The clone carrying this T cell receptor (beta chain) was detected only a few times. What it recognizes is unknown. The record originates from a study of OX40 agonist ivuxolimab in advanced cancers. Study findings and constraints: Both CD4+ and CD8+ T cell populations in blood had undergone clonal expansion by week 6 at 0.1 to 3.0 mg/kg.

The assay was immunoSEQ multiplex PCR, and TCRdb's table has in-frame clones only and misses some. The sample has around 53,000 clones; approximately 87% are singletons. Germline CDR1 WNHNN, CDR2 SYGVQD (reference sequence). This CDR3 region has 15 residues. V was clipped by 5 bases and J by 1 base; unmatched bases: 6. The chain uses TRBV10-1 and TRBJ1-1, with 8 bases matching TRBD1. The receptor was isolated from an adult with an advanced solid tumor such as melanoma, head and neck, liver or kidney cancer. This material consisted of CD4+ or CD8+ T cells sorted from blood, taken in a trial of the OX40 agonist ivuxolimab. The CDR3 loop reads CASSRIQGANTEAFF. Here the CDR3 DNA reads TGCGCCAGCAGTCGAATTCAGGGGGCGAACACTGAAGCTTTCTTT.